The following is a T cell receptor (beta chain) sequence with its context. Its antigen remains unidentified. PCR involved 60 Vbeta and 13 Jbeta primers. Measured with immunoSEQ multiplex PCR; TCRdb has only the in-frame clones, and not every one. The sample lists about 91,000 clones, roughly 78% seen once, with approximately 4.8% in the top ten. Trimming removed 3 bases from V and 0 bases from J, with 7 bases in between. There are 13 residues in the CDR3. The data were taken from a study of cytomegalovirus exposure and HLA in healthy donors. Study at large: As released early, the data held about 85 million unique TCRs from HLA-typed donors.

Study observations and caveats: Segments of the TCR beta V type were, in most cases, productive about 87% or about 30% of the time in an earlier analysis. A missense DCLRE1C variant was associated with V- and J-gene trimming of TCR beta chains in a later analysis, and an independent cohort replicated the association. Rarity marked most TCR sequences, yet some public TCRs occurred in many donors.

The V call is TRBV5-3, the J call TRBJ2-7, with D perhaps matching TRBD1 (5 bases). TRBV5-3 is an ORF, and what it does is uncertain. The sequenced sample consisted of PBMCs. This sequence originates from a male donor in good health and CMV-seropositive. CDR3 in DNA: TGTGCCAGAAGCTCGGACATCTCCTACGAGCAGTACTTC. It specifies CARSSDISYEQYF.